This TCR beta chain was sequenced in a study of blood T cell repertoires in COVID-19. Per the study methods: Researchers report that nucleated cell counts were estimated from reference gene primer amplification. Sequencing used immunoSEQ multiplex PCR; TCRdb keeps in-frame clones, though not all of them. The V and J calls and clone size are taken from that table; D and trimming were inferred from the DNA. The sample consists of around 200,000 clones, 80% of them appearing once. V was trimmed by 6 bases and J by 3 bases, leaving 11 bases between them. Germline loops: CDR1 ENHRY, CDR2 SYGVKD. This CDR3 has 14 residues. This clone was detected a few times.

The sequence was obtained from a woman in her sixties or seventies with acute or convalescent COVID-19. What was sequenced was peripheral blood. The V gene is TRBV10-3, the J gene TRBJ2-2, with D perhaps matching TRBD1 (5 bases). CDR3: CAIRDTVDTGELFF. CDR3 sequence (DNA): TGTGCCATCAGGGACACCGTAGACACCGGGGAGCTGTTTTTT.